The 27 T cell receptor beta chains reported below all come from one sample, sequenced in a study of T cells in women clearing cervical HPV infection. Method: immunoSEQ multiplex PCR; TCRdb's copy keeps in-frame clones and lacks some. The clone table shows tens of thousands of clones, with the ten largest holding roughly 3%. Material: blood buffy coat. The receptors originated from a woman aged 18-69 years with a cervical HPV16 infection that either progressed to CIN3+ or cleared (not recorded which).

Details on this clone: The read stops 3 residues short of the end of the CDR3; the missing end is completed from the germline J gene. This sequence joins TRBV20-1 and TRBJ1-2, with a weak D call TRBD1 (6 bases). V was pared by 5 bases and J by 3 bases, with 16 bases between. Germline loops: CDR1 DFQATT, CDR2 SNEGSKA (reference sequence). The CDR3 runs 14 residues. The CDR3 here is CSARRRDTYYGYTF. The sequenced part of the CDR3 DNA is TGCAGTGCTCGCCGCCGGGACACCTACTATGGC.

The CDR3 DNA, read in part, is TGTGCCAGCAGTACACAGGGGGCATCGGAGACC. Its protein is CASSTQGASET. The complete CDR3 sequence is CASSTQGASETYTF. The J gene is TRBJ1-2, the V gene TRBV2; 9 nucleotides agree with TRBD1. The CDR3 is cut off 3 residues early in the read; its end comes from the germline J gene. This CDR3 has 14 residues. Germline CDR1 and CDR2: SNHLY and FYNNEI.

Concerning this clone itself: The germline gene is not matched at one end of the junction; a read error may be the cause. The CDR3 goes on 3 residues after the read ends, and that part is filled in from the germline J gene. Other nucleotide sequences from this sample produce the same CDR3. The V gene is TRBV7-9, the J gene TRBJ1-3; tentative D call: TRBD1 (5 bases). This CDR3 has 15 amino acids. The germline V gene encodes CDR1 SEHNR and CDR2 FQNEAQ (reference sequence). The CDR3 loop is CASRRGRADGNTIYF. CDR3 DNA (partial): TGTGCCAGCAGACGGGGGAGGGCGGATGGAAACACA.

Comment on this clone: The sequence runs out 3 residues before the end of the CDR3; the remainder is reconstructed from the germline J gene. The chain links TRBV7-6 to TRBJ2-3, with D perhaps TRBD1 (6 bases). This CDR3 region has 13 residues. In germline, CDR1 is SGHVS, CDR2 FNYEAQ. The covered CDR3 bases are TGTGCCAGCAGCTTGACAGGTTTGGAGACG. Its translation is CASSLTGLET. The entire CDR3 protein is CASSLTGLETQYF.

CDR3 bases read: TGCGCCAGCAGCTTGTACTTGAACACAGATACG. Translation: CASSLYLNTDT. The full CDR3 protein reads CASSLYLNTDTQYF. V usage is TRBV5-1 and J usage is TRBJ2-3, with D unclear. Read sequence stops 3 residues before the CDR3 end, and the germline J gene provides the missing end. CDR3 size: 14 residues. The ends were cut back, 1 base at V and 2 bases at J, with 8 bases in the middle. The germline V gene encodes CDR1 SGHRS and CDR2 YFSETQ.

Comments on this clone: The CDR3 extends 3 residues past the end of the read, so its final part is completed from the germline J gene. V gene TRBV6-1 combines with J gene TRBJ2-7; D is undetermined. CDR1 is MNHNS, CDR2 SASEGT, per germline. The germline V and J ends were trimmed by 4 bases and 3 bases, with 13 bases remaining between them. CDR3 length equals 14 residues. The CDR3 sequence: CASSGPKELYEQYF. Partial CDR3 DNA: TGTGCCAGCAGTGGCCCAAAAGAACTCTACGAG.

A note on this clone: The read falls 3 residues short of the CDR3 end, and the missing part is taken from the germline J gene. V and J are TRBV5-6 and TRBJ2-4, with D unresolved. Germline V CDR1 and CDR2: SGHDT, YYEEEE. CDR3 length: 12 amino acids. The CDR3 reads CASSLANEPQYF. The sequenced CDR3 bases are TGTGCCAGCAGCTTGGCAAACGAGCCT.

Comments on this clone: The sequence runs out 3 residues before the end of the CDR3; the remainder is reconstructed from the germline J gene. The chain employs TRBV5-1 and TRBJ2-2, with D possibly being TRBD1 (6 bases). Germline values: CDR1 SGHRS, CDR2 YFSETQ. The CDR3 length is 15 residues. Incomplete CDR3 DNA: TGCGCCAGCAGCTGGGGGCCCGGGGATAATTCACCG. Translated: CASSWGPGDNSP. The entire CDR3 protein reads CASSWGPGDNSPLFF.

Concerning this clone: The sequence runs out 3 residues before the end of the CDR3; the remainder is reconstructed from the germline J gene. V and J are TRBV7-2 and TRBJ2-7; D remains ambiguous. Between the trimmed V and J ends, which lost 1 base and 1 base, there was a span of 8 bases. The CDR3 is 14 residues long. CDR1 is SGHTA, CDR2 FQGNSA, per germline. CDR3 DNA (partial): TGTGCCAGCAGCTTAGAGACTCGGTCCTACGAG. Residues: CASSLETRSYE. The whole CDR3 sequence reads CASSLETRSYEQYF.

Turning to this clone: The read ends 3 residues before the CDR3 terminus; that terminus is restored from the germline J gene. The V and J genes are TRBV15 and TRBJ2-3; D might be TRBD2 (7 bases). This CDR3 is 11 amino acids long. The germline V and J ends were trimmed by 10 bases and 6 bases, with 11 bases remaining between them. The germline CDR1 and CDR2 sequences are LNHNV and YYDKDF (reference sequence). The sequenced part of the CDR3 DNA is TGTGCCATCAAGGGGGGGGATACG. It codes for CAIKGGDT. The entire CDR3 protein is CAIKGGDTQYF.

About this clone: The read finishes 3 residues shy of the CDR3 end, and the germline J gene is used to complete it. The chain couples TRBV6-2 or TRBV6-3 to TRBJ1-2, with D possibly matching TRBD1 (6 bases). This CDR3 contains 11 residues. V was cut by 11 bases and J by 6 bases, with 13 bases left in between. Germline CDR1 MNHEY, CDR2 SVGEGT. The CDR3 DNA, read in part, is TGTGCCGGGGGTTCAGGGGATGGC. Translation gives CAGGSGDG. The whole CDR3 protein reads CAGGSGDGYTF.

A remark on this clone: The read ends 3 residues shy of where the CDR3 ends; the end is completed using the germline J gene. The gene calls are TRBV10-3 and TRBJ2-2; D is possibly TRBD2 (6 bases). This CDR3 comprises 15 residues. Germline lookup yields CDR1 ENHRY and CDR2 SYGVKD. V lost 2 bases to trimming and J lost 7 bases, with 14 bases between them. The CDR3 sequence is CAISEAEGRGGELFF. The CDR3 DNA, read in part, is TGTGCCATCAGTGAGGCGGAAGGGCGGGGCGGGGAG.

In regard to this clone: The CDR3 is cut off 3 residues early in the read; its end comes from the germline J gene. V gene TRBV7-9 combines with J gene TRBJ1-5; possibly TRBD1 for D (6 bases). The CDR3 spans 15 residues. Per germline, CDR1 SEHNR and CDR2 FQNEAQ (reference sequence). Trimming pared 5 bases from V and 6 bases from J, leaving 17 bases between. The CDR3 loop reads CASSPLGGAGQPQHF. Incomplete CDR3 DNA: TGTGCCAGCAGCCCATTGGGGGGGGCGGGTCAGCCC.

Notes on this clone: The read comes to an end 3 residues before the CDR3 does, leaving the germline J gene to fill in the end. This chain connects TRBV2 to TRBJ2-7, with 8 bases that match TRBD1. This CDR3 has 17 residues. Germline assignment: CDR1 SNHLY and CDR2 FYNNEI. V shed 0 bases and J 5 bases; nucleotides not matched to a gene: 12. The CDR3 reads CASSEARSGQGVHEQYF. Partial CDR3 DNA: TGTGCCAGCAGTGAAGCGAGGTCCGGACAGGGAGTCCACGAG.

A word on this clone: The read ends 3 residues early relative to the CDR3; the germline J gene fills the gap. The chain couples TRBV6-1 to TRBJ2-5, with 13 nucleotides matching TRBD2. Germline CDR1 reads MNHNS; CDR2 reads SASEGT. Losses at the gene ends were 4 bases for V and 4 bases for J; bases not matched to a gene: 0. This CDR3 has 14 amino acids. The CDR3 loop reads CASSGTSGGETQYF. The part of the CDR3 DNA that was read is TGTGCCAGCAGTGGGACTAGCGGGGGAGAGACC.

About this clone itself: The CDR3 goes on 3 residues after the read ends, and that part is filled in from the germline J gene. The gene calls are TRBV5-4 and TRBJ2-3; 11 bases map to TRBD2. With V trimmed by 1 base and J by 2 bases, 3 bases remained unmatched. This CDR3 comprises 16 residues. Germline-derived CDR1 and CDR2 are SGHNT and YYREEE (reference sequence). The CDR3 loop is CASSLLLAGDTDTQYF. CDR3 DNA, as far as it was read: TGTGCCAGCAGCTTGTTACTAGCGGGAGACACAGATACG.

Considering frequency, this clone is medium-sized (0.01 to 0.1%). The CDR3 end is not reached by the read, which stops 3 residues before it; the germline J gene fills it in. V is TRBV7-3 and J is TRBJ2-3, with TRBD2 matching 8 bases. The germline CDR1 and CDR2 sequences are SGHTA and FQGTGA. This CDR3 comprises 15 residues. Losses at the gene ends were 2 bases for V and 6 bases for J; bases not matched to a gene: 7. The sequenced CDR3 bases are TGTGCCAGCAGCTTAGGGGGACTAGTAGCGGATACG. It translates to CASSLGGLVADT. The full CDR3 reads CASSLGGLVADTQYF.

About this clone itself: The read falls 3 residues short of the CDR3 end, and the missing part is taken from the germline J gene. This chain uses TRBV2 with TRBJ1-1, with 9 positions matching TRBD1. The germline gives CDR1 SNHLY, CDR2 FYNNEI. After removal of 5 bases from V and 4 bases from J, the junction contained 14 bases not matched to a gene. CDR3 length: 17 amino acids. CDR3 DNA (partial): TGTGCCAGCAGTCCCGGGACAGGGCGGGGATGGGGCACTGAA. Translation gives CASSPGTGRGWGTE. The complete CDR3 reads CASSPGTGRGWGTEAFF.

About this clone: Coverage ceases 3 residues before the CDR3 finishes, and the germline J gene fills in the end. The V gene is TRBV2, the J gene TRBJ2-2, with D perhaps matching TRBD2 (5 bases). V shed 9 bases and J shed 3 bases, with 11 bases lying between them. Germline lookup yields CDR1 SNHLY and CDR2 FYNNEI. The CDR3 is made up of 13 amino acids. The sequenced CDR3 bases are TGTGCCAGTACGGACTGGGACACCGGGGAG. It encodes CASTDWDTGE. The complete CDR3 protein is CASTDWDTGELFF.

In the case of this clone: The CDR3 end is not reached by the read, which stops 3 residues before it; the germline J gene fills it in. This chain uses TRBV2 with TRBJ1-4; a possible D gene is TRBD1 (6 bases). Germline loops: CDR1 SNHLY, CDR2 FYNNEI. CDR3 length: 14 residues. CDR3 bases read: TGTGCCAGCAGTGACCGGGGTATAGGGACACCA. It encodes CASSDRGIGTP. Given in full, the CDR3 is CASSDRGIGTPLFF.

This clone counts as large by frequency. The missing CDR3 end, 3 residues past where the read stops, is filled in from the germline J gene. The V gene is TRBV13, the J gene TRBJ2-5; 7 nucleotides agree with TRBD2. The germline V gene has CDR1 PRHDT and CDR2 FYEKMQ (reference sequence). V dropped 5 bases and J dropped 4; count of bases not matched to a gene: 7. The CDR3 spans 14 residues. Incomplete CDR3 DNA: TGTGCCAGCAGCCTATGGACTAGTTCAGAGACC. Translating it yields CASSLWTSSET. The whole CDR3 region reads CASSLWTSSETQYF.

As for this clone: Coverage ceases 3 residues before the CDR3 finishes, and the germline J gene fills in the end. The J gene is TRBJ1-5, the V gene TRBV19, with D possibly TRBD1 on 6 matching bases. Germline CDR1 and CDR2: LNHDA and SQIVND (reference sequence). The CDR3 runs to 14 residues. Trimming took 5 bases from V and 4 from J, leaving 12 bases between them. Here the CDR3 reads CASSAQQGNQPQHF. The CDR3 bases that were read are TGTGCCAGTAGTGCCCAACAGGGAAATCAGCCC.

Remarks on this clone: The CDR3 goes on 3 residues after the read ends, and that part is filled in from the germline J gene. The chain recombines TRBV6-4 with TRBJ2-3, with D unclear. CDR1 is MRHNA and CDR2 is SNTAGT in the germline V gene. Trimming left V 2 bases short and J 4 bases short, with 10 bases between. The CDR3 length is 14 residues. The CDR3 protein is CASSDTAVSDTQYF. The CDR3 DNA, read in part, is TGTGCCAGCAGTGACACAGCAGTTTCAGATACG.

Comment on this clone: The read terminates 3 residues ahead of where the CDR3 ends, so the germline J gene completes it. The J gene is TRBJ2-1, the V gene TRBV28; 10 bases match TRBD2. CDR3 length: 14 residues. Germline assignment: CDR1 MDHEN and CDR2 SYDVKM. The V segment lost 6 bases and the J segment 6 bases; nucleotides outside the gene matches: 5. The CDR3 loop reads CASSPSGGANEQFF. CDR3 DNA (partial): TGTGCCAGCAGCCCCAGCGGGGGGGCCAATGAG.

Points on this clone: The read is 3 residues too short to cover the CDR3 end, so that end is filled in from the germline J gene. The chain has TRBV6-2 or TRBV6-3 and TRBJ2-2; 9 nucleotides match TRBD1. Germline values: CDR1 MNHEY, CDR2 SVGEGT. The CDR3 extends over 14 amino acids. CDR3 residues: CASSSGQGASPLFF. The DNA read from the CDR3 is TGTGCCAGCAGTTCGGGACAGGGAGCGTCACCG.

A word on this clone: The CDR3 is cut off 3 residues early in the read; its end comes from the germline J gene. The V call is TRBV2, the J call TRBJ2-1; 7 bases agree with TRBD2. V gave up 10 bases and J gave up 1 base; unmatched junction bases: 4. This CDR3 is 13 amino acids long. In germline, CDR1 is SNHLY, CDR2 FYNNEI. The sequenced part of the CDR3 DNA is TGTGCCACGCGGGAGTCGTCCTACAATGAG. This translates into CATRESSYNE. From start to end, the CDR3 is CATRESSYNEQFF.

As for this clone: The read comes to an end 3 residues before the CDR3 does, leaving the germline J gene to fill in the end. This chain joins TRBV2 and TRBJ1-2; weak D call: TRBD1 (5 bases). Trimming cost V 5 bases and J 4 bases, with 11 bases left between them. The CDR3 contains 13 residues. CDR1 is SNHLY and CDR2 is FYNNEI in the germline V gene. The CDR3 here is CASSMTEVYGYTF. The sequenced CDR3 bases are TGTGCCAGCAGTATGACAGAAGTCTATGGC.